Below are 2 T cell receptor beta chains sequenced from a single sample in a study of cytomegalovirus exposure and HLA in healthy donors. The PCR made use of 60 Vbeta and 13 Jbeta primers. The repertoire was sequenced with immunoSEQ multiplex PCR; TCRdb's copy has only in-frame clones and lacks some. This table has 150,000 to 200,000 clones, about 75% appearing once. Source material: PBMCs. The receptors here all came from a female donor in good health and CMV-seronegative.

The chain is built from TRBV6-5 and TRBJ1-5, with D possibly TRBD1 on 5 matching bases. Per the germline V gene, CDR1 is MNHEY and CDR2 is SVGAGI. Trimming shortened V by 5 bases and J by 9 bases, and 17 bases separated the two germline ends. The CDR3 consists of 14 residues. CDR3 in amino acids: CASSDRQTHRPQHF. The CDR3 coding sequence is TGTGCCAGCAGTGATCGACAGACCCACCGGCCCCAGCATTTT.

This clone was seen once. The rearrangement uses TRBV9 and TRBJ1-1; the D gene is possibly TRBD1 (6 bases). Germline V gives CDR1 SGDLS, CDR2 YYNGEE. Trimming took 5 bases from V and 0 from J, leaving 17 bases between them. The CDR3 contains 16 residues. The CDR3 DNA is TGTGCCAGCAGTCCCCAGTCGGGACAATTGAACACTGAAGCTTTCTTT. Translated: CASSPQSGQLNTEAFF.